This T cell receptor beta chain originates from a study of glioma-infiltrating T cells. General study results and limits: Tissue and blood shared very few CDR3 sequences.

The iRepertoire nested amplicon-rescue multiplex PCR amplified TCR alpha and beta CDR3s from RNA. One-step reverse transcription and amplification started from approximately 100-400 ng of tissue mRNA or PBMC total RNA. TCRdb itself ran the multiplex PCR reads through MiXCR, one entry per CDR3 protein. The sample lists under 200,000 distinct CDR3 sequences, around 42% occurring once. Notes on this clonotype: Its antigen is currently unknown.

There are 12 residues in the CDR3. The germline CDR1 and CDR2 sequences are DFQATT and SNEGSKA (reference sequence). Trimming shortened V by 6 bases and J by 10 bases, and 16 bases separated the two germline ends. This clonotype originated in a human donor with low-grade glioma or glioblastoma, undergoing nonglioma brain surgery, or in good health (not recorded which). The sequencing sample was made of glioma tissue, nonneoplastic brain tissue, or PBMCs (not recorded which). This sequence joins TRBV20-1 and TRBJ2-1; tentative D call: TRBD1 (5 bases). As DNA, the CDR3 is TGCAGTGCGCGGCTAACAGGATACGAGCAGTTCTTC. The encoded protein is CSARLTGYEQFF.